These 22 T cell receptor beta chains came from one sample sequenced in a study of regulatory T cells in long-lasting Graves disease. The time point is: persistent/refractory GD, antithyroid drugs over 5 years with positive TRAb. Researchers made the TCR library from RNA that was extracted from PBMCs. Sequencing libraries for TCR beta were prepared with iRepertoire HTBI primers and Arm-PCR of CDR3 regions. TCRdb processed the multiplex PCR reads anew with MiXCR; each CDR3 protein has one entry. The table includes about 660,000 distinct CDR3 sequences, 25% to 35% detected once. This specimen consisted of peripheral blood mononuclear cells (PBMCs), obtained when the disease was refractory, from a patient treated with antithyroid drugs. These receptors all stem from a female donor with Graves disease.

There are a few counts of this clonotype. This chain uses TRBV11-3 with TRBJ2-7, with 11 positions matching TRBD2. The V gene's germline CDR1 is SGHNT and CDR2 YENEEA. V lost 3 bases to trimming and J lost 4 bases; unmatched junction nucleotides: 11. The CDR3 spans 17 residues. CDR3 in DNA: TGTGCCAGCAGCTTTGGGGTGATGACTAGCGGGATGTACGAGCAGTACTTC. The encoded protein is CASSFGVMTSGMYEQYF.

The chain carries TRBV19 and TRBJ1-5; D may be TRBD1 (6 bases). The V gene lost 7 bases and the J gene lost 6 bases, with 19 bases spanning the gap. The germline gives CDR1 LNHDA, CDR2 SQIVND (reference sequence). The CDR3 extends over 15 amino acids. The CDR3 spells CASKDGQGNFQPQHF. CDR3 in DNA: TGTGCCAGTAAGGATGGTCAGGGGAATTTTCAGCCCCAGCATTTT.

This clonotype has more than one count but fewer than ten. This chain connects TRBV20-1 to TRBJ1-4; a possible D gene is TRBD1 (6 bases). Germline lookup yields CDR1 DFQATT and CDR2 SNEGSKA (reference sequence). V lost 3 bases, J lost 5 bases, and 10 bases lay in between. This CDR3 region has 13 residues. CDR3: CSARLGGNEKLFF. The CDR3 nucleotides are TGCAGTGCTAGGTTAGGGGGGAATGAAAAACTGTTTTTT.

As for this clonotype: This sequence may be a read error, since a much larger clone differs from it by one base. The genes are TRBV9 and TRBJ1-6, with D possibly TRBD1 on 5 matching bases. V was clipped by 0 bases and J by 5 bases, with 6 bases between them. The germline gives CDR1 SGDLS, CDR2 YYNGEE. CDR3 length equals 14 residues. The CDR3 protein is CASSVGGDNSPLHF. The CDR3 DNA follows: TGTGCCAGCAGCGTAGGGGGGGATAATTCACCCCTCCACTTT.

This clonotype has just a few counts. CDR3 bases: TGTGCCAGCAGCTTTTTTCCAGAAACCGGGGAGCTGTTTTTT. It is translated as CASSFFPETGELFF. The rearrangement uses TRBV11-3 and TRBJ2-2; no reliable D call. The CDR3 has 14 amino acids. V lost 3 bases, J lost 5 bases, and 10 bases lay in between. CDR1 and CDR2 (germline): SGHNT, YENEEA.

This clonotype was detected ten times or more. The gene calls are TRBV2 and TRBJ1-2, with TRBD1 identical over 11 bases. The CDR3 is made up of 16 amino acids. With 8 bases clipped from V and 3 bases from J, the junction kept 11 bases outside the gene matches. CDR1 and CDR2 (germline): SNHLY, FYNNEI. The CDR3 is CASPQGGTGGYYGYTF. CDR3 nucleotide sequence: TGTGCCAGCCCGCAGGGTGGGACAGGGGGGTACTATGGCTACACCTTC.

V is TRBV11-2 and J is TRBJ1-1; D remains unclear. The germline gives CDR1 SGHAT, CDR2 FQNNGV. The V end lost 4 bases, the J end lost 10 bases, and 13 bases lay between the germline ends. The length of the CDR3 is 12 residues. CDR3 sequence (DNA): TGTGCCAGCAGCTCCGGTCGACTAATAGCTTTCTTT. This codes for CASSSGRLIAFF.

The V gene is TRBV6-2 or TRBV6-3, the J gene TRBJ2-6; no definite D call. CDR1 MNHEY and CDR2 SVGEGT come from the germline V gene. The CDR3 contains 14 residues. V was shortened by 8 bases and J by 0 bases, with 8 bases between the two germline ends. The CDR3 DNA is TGTGCCAGCGTGGGTTTCTCTGGGGCCAACGTCCTGACTTTC. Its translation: CASVGFSGANVLTF.

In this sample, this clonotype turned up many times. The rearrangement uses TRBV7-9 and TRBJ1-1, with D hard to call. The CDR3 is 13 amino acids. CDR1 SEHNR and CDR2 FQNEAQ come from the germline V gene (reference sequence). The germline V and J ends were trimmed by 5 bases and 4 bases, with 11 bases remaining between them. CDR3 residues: CASSGRRSTEAFF. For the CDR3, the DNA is TGTGCCAGCAGCGGACGTCGGAGCACTGAAGCTTTCTTT. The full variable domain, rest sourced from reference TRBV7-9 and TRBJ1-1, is DTGVSQNPRHKITKRGQNVTFRCDPISEHNRLYWYRQTLGQGPEFLTYFQNEAQLEKSRLLSDRFSAERPKGSFSTLEIQRTEQGDSAMYLCASSGRRSTEAFFGQGTRLTVV.

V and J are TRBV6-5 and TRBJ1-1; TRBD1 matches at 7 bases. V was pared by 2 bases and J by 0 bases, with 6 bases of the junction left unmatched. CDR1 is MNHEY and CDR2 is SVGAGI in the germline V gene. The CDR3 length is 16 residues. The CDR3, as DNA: TGTGCCAGCAGTTACAGGACAGGATTTATGAACACTGAAGCTTTCTTT. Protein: CASSYRTGFMNTEAFF.

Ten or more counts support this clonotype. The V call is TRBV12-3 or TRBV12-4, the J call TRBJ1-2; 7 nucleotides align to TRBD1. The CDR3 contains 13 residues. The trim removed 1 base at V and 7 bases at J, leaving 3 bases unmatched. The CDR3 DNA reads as TGTGCCAGCAGTTTAGGACAGGGATTTGGCTACACCTTC. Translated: CASSLGQGFGYTF.

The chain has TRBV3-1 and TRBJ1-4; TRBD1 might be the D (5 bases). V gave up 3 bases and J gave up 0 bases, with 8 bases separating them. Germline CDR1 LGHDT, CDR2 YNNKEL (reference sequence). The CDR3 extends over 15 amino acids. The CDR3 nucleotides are TGTGCCAGCAGCCACCGCAGGGCAACTAATGAAAAACTGTTTTTT. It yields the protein CASSHRRATNEKLFF.

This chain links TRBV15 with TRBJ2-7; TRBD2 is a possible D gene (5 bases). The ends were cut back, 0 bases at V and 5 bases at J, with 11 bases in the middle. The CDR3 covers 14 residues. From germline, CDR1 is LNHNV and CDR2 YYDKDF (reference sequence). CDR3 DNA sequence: TGTGCCACCAGCAGAGATGCGTCGGGAAACGAGCAGTACTTC. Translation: CATSRDASGNEQYF.

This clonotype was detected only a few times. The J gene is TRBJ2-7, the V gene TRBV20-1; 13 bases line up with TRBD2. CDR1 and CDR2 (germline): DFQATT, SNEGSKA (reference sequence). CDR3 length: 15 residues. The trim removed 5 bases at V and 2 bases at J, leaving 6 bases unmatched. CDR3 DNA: TGCAGTGCTGGAACACTAGCGGGAGGGCCCTACGAGCAGTACTTC. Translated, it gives CSAGTLAGGPYEQYF.

DNA for the CDR3: TGTGCCAGCAGCCGAAGGTACCAAGAGACCCAGTACTTC. Its protein is CASSRRYQETQYF. The V gene is TRBV11-1, the J gene TRBJ2-1, with D unresolved. The DNA end favors TRBJ2-5, so the J call may be wrong. The CDR3 spans 13 residues. Germline V gene sequence: CDR1 SGHAT, CDR2 FQDESV (reference sequence).

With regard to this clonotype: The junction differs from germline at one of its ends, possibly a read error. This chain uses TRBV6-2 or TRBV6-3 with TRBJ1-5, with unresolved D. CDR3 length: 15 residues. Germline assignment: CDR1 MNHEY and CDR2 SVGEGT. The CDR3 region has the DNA TGTGCCAGCACCCACGGGGAGTATAGCAGTCAGCCCCAGCATTTT. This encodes CASTHGEYSSQPQHF.

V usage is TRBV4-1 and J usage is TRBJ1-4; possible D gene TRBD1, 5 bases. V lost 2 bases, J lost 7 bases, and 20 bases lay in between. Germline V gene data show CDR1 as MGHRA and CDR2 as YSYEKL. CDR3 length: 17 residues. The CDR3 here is CASSQPTGGRGGEKLFF. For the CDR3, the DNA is TGCGCCAGCAGCCAACCCACCGGGGGACGGGGCGGTGAAAAACTGTTTTTT.

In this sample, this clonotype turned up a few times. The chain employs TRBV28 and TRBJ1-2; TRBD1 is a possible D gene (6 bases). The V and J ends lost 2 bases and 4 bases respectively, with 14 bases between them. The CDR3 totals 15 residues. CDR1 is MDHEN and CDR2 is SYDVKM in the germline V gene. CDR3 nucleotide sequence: TGTGCCAGCAGTTTAGTCGGTGGGGGGGCCTATGGCTACACCTTC. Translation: CASSLVGGGAYGYTF.

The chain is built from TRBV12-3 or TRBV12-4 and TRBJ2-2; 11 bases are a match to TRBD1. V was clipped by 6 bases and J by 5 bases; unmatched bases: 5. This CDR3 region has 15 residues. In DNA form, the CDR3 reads TGTGCCAGCAGGCCCCGGGACAGGGGGACCGGGGAGCTGTTTTTT. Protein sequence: CASRPRDRGTGELFF.

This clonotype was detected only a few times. In nucleotides, the CDR3 is TGTGCCAGCACTCTTTCCGGACTAGCGGGAGGGACAGATACGCAGTATTTT. Protein product: CASTLSGLAGGTDTQYF. The chain is built from TRBV2 and TRBJ2-3, with 15 bases matching TRBD2. The CDR3 consists of 17 residues. Unmatched junction bases numbered 8, after V lost 7 bases and J lost 3 bases. Germline V gene lookup returns CDR1 SNHLY and CDR2 FYNNEI.

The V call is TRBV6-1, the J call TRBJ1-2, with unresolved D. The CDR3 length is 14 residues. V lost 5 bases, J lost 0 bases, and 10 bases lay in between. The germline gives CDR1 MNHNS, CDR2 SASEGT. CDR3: CASSPRRPNYGYTF. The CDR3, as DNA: TGTGCCAGCAGTCCCCGGCGGCCTAACTATGGCTACACCTTC.

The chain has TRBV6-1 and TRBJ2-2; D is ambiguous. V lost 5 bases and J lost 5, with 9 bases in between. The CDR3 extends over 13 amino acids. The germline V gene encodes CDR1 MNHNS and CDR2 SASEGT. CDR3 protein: CASSPGATGELFF. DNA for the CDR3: TGTGCCAGCAGTCCGGGCGCGACCGGGGAGCTGTTTTTT.